Below are 32 T cell receptor beta chains sequenced from a single sample in a study of CD8 T cells in Susac syndrome. RNA amounts of 0.5 to 1 ug underwent reverse transcription with random hexamers. TCRdb redid the calling of the immunoSEQ multiplex PCR reads with MiXCR, one entry per CDR3 protein. Among around 130,000 distinct CDR3 sequences listed, around 80% were seen once. Sequencing was performed on CD8+ T cells from PBMCs. These TCRs come from a human donor with multiple sclerosis.

The gene calls are TRBV10-3 and TRBJ1-2; D unclear. The germline V and J ends were trimmed by 6 bases and 6 bases, with 11 bases remaining between them. The CDR3 has 12 residues. CDR1 ENHRY and CDR2 SYGVKD come from the germline V gene. The DNA for the CDR3 is TGTGCCATCAGCCGGGAATTAAATGGCTACACCTTC. This codes for CAISRELNGYTF.

The chain couples TRBV9 to TRBJ1-2, with D possibly matching TRBD1 (5 bases). Trimming stripped 0 bases from V and 4 bases from J, with 19 bases between. The CDR3 loop spans 17 amino acids. Germline V gene sequence: CDR1 SGDLS, CDR2 YYNGEE. The CDR3 sequence: CASSVGSGLGDLYGYTF. The CDR3 bases are TGTGCCAGCAGCGTAGGATCGGGTTTGGGGGACCTCTATGGCTACACCTTC.

The chain links TRBV13 to TRBJ2-3, with TRBD2 matching 10 bases. This CDR3 is 18 amino acids long. CDR1 is PRHDT and CDR2 is FYEKMQ in the germline V gene (reference sequence). Unmatched junction bases numbered 11, after V lost 2 bases and J lost 3 bases. The CDR3 DNA reads TGTGCCAGCAGCTTACAACTAGCGGGGCCGGGGATAACAGATACGCAGTATTTT. Protein: CASSLQLAGPGITDTQYF.

This chain uses TRBV19 with TRBJ2-1; D remains ambiguous. Germline V gene lookup returns CDR1 LNHDA and CDR2 SQIVND (reference sequence). Trimming left V 3 bases short and J 8 bases short, with 11 bases between. The CDR3 spans 13 residues. The CDR3 region has the DNA TGTGCCAGTAGTATGTTCGAGAGCGATGAGCAGTTCTTC. Translated: CASSMFESDEQFF. Full variable domain (rest looked up from reference TRBV19 and TRBJ2-1): DGGITQSPKYLFRKEGQNVTLSCEQNLNHDAMYWYRQDPGQGLRLIYYSQIVNDFQKGDIAEGYSVSREKKESFPLTVTSAQKNPTAFYLCASSMFESDEQFFGPGTRLTVL.

The V call is TRBV19, the J call TRBJ2-1; 8 nucleotides align to TRBD2. The V gene's germline CDR1 is LNHDA and CDR2 SQIVND (reference sequence). J gave up 5 bases and V 3 bases, and 3 bases lay outside the gene matches. This CDR3 contains 14 residues. The CDR3 coding sequence is TGTGCCAGTAGTATGTCTAGCGGGCACAATGAGCAGTTCTTC. It is translated as CASSMSSGHNEQFF.

For this clonotype: The conserved phenylalanine or tryptophan is not found at the CDR3 terminus, so this likely reflects a read error. The chain carries TRBV6-2 or TRBV6-3 and TRBJ2-5; either TRBD1 or TRBD2 may fit D (6 bases each). The V and J ends lost 5 bases and 4 bases respectively, with 14 bases between them. This CDR3 has 14 amino acids. Germline V lookup: CDR1 MNHEY, CDR2 SVGEGT. The CDR3 sequence is CASSTGWRGETQYS. CDR3 sequence (DNA): TGTGCCAGCAGTACAGGGTGGAGGGGAGAGACCCAGTACTCC.

The chain couples TRBV6-5 to TRBJ2-3, with D perhaps TRBD1 (5 bases). This CDR3 has 18 residues. Trimming took off 0 bases at V and 5 bases at J, with 21 bases between the two ends. Looked up from germline, CDR1 is MNHEY and CDR2 is SVGAGI. CDR3 sequence (DNA): TGTGCCAGCAGTTACTCGAAGGTTGGACGAATAGGGGAAGATACGCAGTATTTT. Encoded protein: CASSYSKVGRIGEDTQYF.

DNA of the CDR3: TGTGCCAGCAGTGAAACCGGGGAGCTGTTTTTT. Protein product: CASSETGELFF. The chain is built from TRBV25-1 and TRBJ2-2; D remains ambiguous. Germline V gene sequence: CDR1 MGHDK, CDR2 SYGVNS. This CDR3 contains 11 residues. V gave up 2 bases and J gave up 5 bases, with 0 bases separating them.

This rearrangement joins TRBV6-4 to TRBJ1-2, with 8 bases lining up with TRBD1. The CDR3 covers 16 residues. Germline CDR1 and CDR2: MRHNA and SNTAGT. V gave up 3 bases and J gave up 5 bases; unmatched junction bases: 11. The CDR3 here is CASSEMTGVLQYGYTF. For the CDR3, the DNA is TGTGCCAGCAGTGAAATGACAGGGGTTCTACAGTATGGCTACACCTTC.

The CDR3: CASSQLAGGPLTDTQYF. CDR3 coding DNA: TGTGCCAGCAGCCAATTAGCGGGAGGGCCCTTGACAGATACGCAGTATTTT. The J gene is TRBJ2-3, the V gene TRBV14; TRBD2 matches at 11 bases. Trimming at V came to 2 bases and at J to 3 bases, leaving 7 bases not matched to a gene. Germline V gives CDR1 SGHDN, CDR2 FVKESK. CDR3 size: 17 residues.

The V gene is TRBV7-9, the J gene TRBJ1-1; TRBD1 matches at 8 bases. Germline-derived CDR1 and CDR2 are SEHNR and FQNEAQ (reference sequence). With V trimmed by 5 bases and J by 5 bases, 13 bases remained unmatched. The CDR3 has 16 amino acids. The CDR3 protein is CASSPTTRGRLTEAFF. The CDR3 DNA sequence: TGTGCCAGCAGCCCGACAACCAGGGGGCGCTTGACTGAAGCTTTCTTT.

The chain is built from TRBV6-1 and TRBJ1-5, with 10 bases matching TRBD1. V gave up 6 bases and J gave up 5 bases; unmatched junction bases: 7. This CDR3 is built from 15 residues. Per the germline V gene, CDR1 is MNHNS and CDR2 is SASEGT. The CDR3 protein is CASSHGTGAYQPQHF. In DNA form, the CDR3 reads TGTGCCAGCAGCCACGGGACAGGGGCTTATCAGCCCCAGCATTTT.

The chain combines TRBV5-1 with TRBJ2-1, with TRBD2 matching over 8 bases. The V gene's germline CDR1 is SGHRS and CDR2 YFSETQ. CDR3 length equals 15 residues. Trimming removed 4 bases from V and 3 bases from J; junction bases left unmatched: 6. This CDR3 reads CASSPPAGDYNEQFF. CDR3 nucleotide sequence: TGCGCCAGCAGCCCCCCAGCGGGGGACTACAATGAGCAGTTCTTC.

The chain carries TRBV6-5 and TRBJ1-2, with no clear D. Germline values: CDR1 MNHEY, CDR2 SVGAGI. This CDR3 comprises 14 residues. The ends were cut back, 2 bases at V and 1 base at J, with 8 bases in the middle. The CDR3 DNA is TGTGCCAGCAGTTACGGTGAGAGTAACTATGGCTACACCTTC. Translation gives CASSYGESNYGYTF.

With regard to this clonotype: The CDR3 end shows no conserved phenylalanine or tryptophan, and so a read error is likely. V and J are TRBV19 and TRBJ1-1; the D is unclear. V dropped 7 bases and J dropped 1 base, with 7 bases sitting between them. Looked up from germline, CDR1 is LNHDA and CDR2 is SQIVND (reference sequence). The CDR3 covers 12 residues. The chain's CDR3 is CASKKANTEAFL. CDR3 nucleotide sequence: TGTGCCAGTAAGAAGGCGAACACTGAAGCTTTCCTT.

The genes are TRBV7-9 and TRBJ2-2; TRBD2 might be the D (5 bases). Trimming cost V 1 base and J 7 bases, with 10 bases left between them. Germline assignment: CDR1 SEHNR and CDR2 FQNEAQ (reference sequence). The CDR3 has 14 amino acids. This CDR3 is CASSLVLAVGELFF. The CDR3 DNA reads as TGTGCCAGCAGCTTAGTGCTAGCCGTCGGGGAGCTGTTTTTT.

The chain links TRBV7-9 to TRBJ1-2; D is perhaps TRBD1 (6 bases). CDR3 length: 13 residues. V dropped 5 bases and J dropped 5 bases, with 12 bases sitting between them. From germline, CDR1 is SEHNR and CDR2 FQNEAQ (reference sequence). The CDR3 sequence is CASSPQGSYGYTF. DNA for the CDR3: TGTGCCAGCAGCCCACAGGGATCGTATGGCTACACCTTC.

This clonotype was counted only a few times. The genes are TRBV7-9 and TRBJ2-7; no definite D call. V was cut by 6 bases and J by 3 bases, with 12 bases left in between. Germline V lookup: CDR1 SEHNR, CDR2 FQNEAQ (reference sequence). This CDR3 comprises 13 residues. The CDR3 DNA reads as TGTGCCAGCAGTCCCGGCAGTTACTACGAGCAGTACTTC. Its protein is CASSPGSYYEQYF. The full variable domain, its missing parts supplied by reference TRBV7-9 and TRBJ2-7, is DTGVSQNPRHKITKRGQNVTFRCDPISEHNRLYWYRQTLGQGPEFLTYFQNEAQLEKSRLLSDRFSAERPKGSFSTLEIQRTEQGDSAMYLCASSPGSYYEQYFGPGTRLTVT.

The chain joins TRBV29-1 to TRBJ2-5; maybe TRBD1 (6 bases). Germline CDR1 SQVTM, CDR2 ANQGSEA. The CDR3 extends over 13 amino acids. The V end was cut by 6 bases, the J end by 5 bases, with 16 bases between. The CDR3 loop is CSVDTGLWETQYF. The CDR3 nucleotides are TGCAGCGTCGATACAGGGTTATGGGAGACCCAGTACTTC.

V usage is TRBV6-1 and J usage is TRBJ2-3; 8 bases align to TRBD1. V was clipped by 5 bases and J by 2 bases; unmatched bases: 12. The germline V gene encodes CDR1 MNHNS and CDR2 SASEGT. CDR3 length equals 17 residues. The DNA for the CDR3 is TGTGCCAGCAGTCCCCAGACAGGGGCCCCTGTCACAGATACGCAGTATTTT. Its protein is CASSPQTGAPVTDTQYF.

Comment on this clonotype: The junction differs from germline at one of its ends, possibly a read error. V and J are TRBV6-5 and TRBJ2-1; tentative D call: TRBD2 (5 bases). The CDR3 has 14 amino acids. Germline V gives CDR1 MNHEY, CDR2 SVGAGI. In nucleotides, the CDR3 is TGCCGGGGAATGACCAGCGGTCATTACAATGAGCAGTTCTTC. This encodes CRGMTSGHYNEQFF.

This chain connects TRBV20-1 to TRBJ1-1, with D possibly being TRBD1 (5 bases). Germline values: CDR1 DFQATT, CDR2 SNEGSKA (reference sequence). V lost 7 bases and J 4 bases, leaving 16 bases between the germline ends. This CDR3 contains 13 residues. CDR3 protein: CSVGTAGGTEAFF. The CDR3 nucleotides are TGCAGTGTCGGGACGGCCGGGGGCACTGAAGCTTTCTTT.

This sequence joins TRBV24-1 and TRBJ1-2, with D possibly being TRBD1 (5 bases). Trimming left V 5 bases short and J 6 bases short, with 12 bases between. The CDR3 runs to 13 residues. Germline lookup yields CDR1 KGHDR and CDR2 SFDVKD. This CDR3 is CATSVSGFDGYTF. DNA of the CDR3: TGTGCCACCAGTGTCTCAGGGTTCGATGGCTACACCTTC.

This clonotype was counted between two and nine times. This sequence joins TRBV7-6 and TRBJ2-7; D perhaps matches TRBD2 (7 bases). Trimming took 5 bases from V and 2 from J, leaving 13 bases between them. Looked up from germline, CDR1 is SGHVS and CDR2 is FNYEAQ. This CDR3 region has 14 residues. CDR3 protein: CASSVYGGPYEQYF. The CDR3 nucleotides are TGTGCCAGCAGCGTCTACGGGGGGCCCTACGAGCAGTACTTC.

This clonotype was counted a few times. The chain employs TRBV7-9 and TRBJ1-3; D is undetermined. Trimming took 5 bases from V and 0 from J, leaving 11 bases between them. This CDR3 contains 15 residues. Germline V lookup: CDR1 SEHNR, CDR2 FQNEAQ (reference sequence). CDR3 residues: CASSPIPDSGNTIYF. As DNA, the CDR3 is TGTGCCAGCAGCCCGATTCCGGACTCTGGAAACACCATATATTTT.

The V gene is TRBV7-9, the J gene TRBJ2-3; TRBD2 aligns across 8 bases. CDR1 is SEHNR and CDR2 is FQNEAQ in the germline V gene (reference sequence). The V gene end was trimmed by 5 bases and the J gene end by 0 bases; junction bases not matched to a gene: 4. The CDR3 sequence is 15 residues long. CDR3 region: CASSRGGTSTDTQYF. As DNA, the CDR3 is TGTGCCAGCAGCCGCGGGGGGACAAGCACAGATACGCAGTATTTT.

The rearrangement links TRBV30 to TRBJ1-2; perhaps TRBD1 as D (6 bases). V was shortened by 4 bases and J by 8 bases, with 20 bases between the two germline ends. This CDR3 has 14 residues. Germline V gene sequence: CDR1 GTSNPN, CDR2 SVGIG (reference sequence). CDR3 bases: TGTGCCTGGAATGTATTGGTACAGGGAGGGGGCTACACCTTC. Encoded protein: CAWNVLVQGGGYTF.

The V gene is TRBV27, the J gene TRBJ1-1; 7 positions match TRBD1. With V trimmed by 1 base and J by 3 bases, 2 bases remained unmatched. The V gene's germline CDR1 is MNHEY and CDR2 SMNVEV (reference sequence). The CDR3 consists of 14 residues. The CDR3 loop reads CASSLWQGDTEAFF. The CDR3, as DNA: TGTGCCAGCAGTTTATGGCAGGGGGACACTGAAGCTTTCTTT.

The chain links TRBV6-5 to TRBJ2-7, with a weak D call TRBD1 (6 bases). V gave up 3 bases and J gave up 2 bases, with 17 bases separating them. Germline V gene lookup returns CDR1 MNHEY and CDR2 SVGAGI. The CDR3 consists of 16 residues. The CDR3 coding sequence is TGTGCCAGCAGTTATAAGTGGCCAGGGGATCCCTACGAGCAGTACTTC. This gives the protein CASSYKWPGDPYEQYF.

The chain has TRBV11-2 and TRBJ2-2; D uncertain. This CDR3 contains 12 residues. Trimming left V 5 bases short and J 8 bases short, with 9 bases between. Germline loops: CDR1 SGHAT, CDR2 FQNNGV. The CDR3 nucleotides read TGTGCCAGCAGCCTCCGGTCGGGGGAGCTGTTTTTT. This encodes CASSLRSGELFF.

The chain combines TRBV29-1 with TRBJ2-2; no reliable D call. This CDR3 is 11 amino acids long. Germline V gene sequence: CDR1 SQVTM, CDR2 ANQGSEA. Trimming removed 7 bases from V and 4 bases from J, with 7 bases in between. The CDR3: CSGSVTGELFF. As DNA, the CDR3 is TGCAGCGGCTCAGTCACCGGGGAGCTGTTTTTT.

Only a few counts were recorded for this clonotype. The chain joins TRBV28 to TRBJ1-5; no definite D call. Looked up from germline, CDR1 is MDHEN and CDR2 is SYDVKM. V lost 8 bases, J lost 4 bases, and 9 bases lay in between. The CDR3 covers 12 residues. The DNA of the CDR3 is TGTGCCAGCTCCACCCCTAATCAGCCCCAGCATTTT. Translating gives CASSTPNQPQHF.